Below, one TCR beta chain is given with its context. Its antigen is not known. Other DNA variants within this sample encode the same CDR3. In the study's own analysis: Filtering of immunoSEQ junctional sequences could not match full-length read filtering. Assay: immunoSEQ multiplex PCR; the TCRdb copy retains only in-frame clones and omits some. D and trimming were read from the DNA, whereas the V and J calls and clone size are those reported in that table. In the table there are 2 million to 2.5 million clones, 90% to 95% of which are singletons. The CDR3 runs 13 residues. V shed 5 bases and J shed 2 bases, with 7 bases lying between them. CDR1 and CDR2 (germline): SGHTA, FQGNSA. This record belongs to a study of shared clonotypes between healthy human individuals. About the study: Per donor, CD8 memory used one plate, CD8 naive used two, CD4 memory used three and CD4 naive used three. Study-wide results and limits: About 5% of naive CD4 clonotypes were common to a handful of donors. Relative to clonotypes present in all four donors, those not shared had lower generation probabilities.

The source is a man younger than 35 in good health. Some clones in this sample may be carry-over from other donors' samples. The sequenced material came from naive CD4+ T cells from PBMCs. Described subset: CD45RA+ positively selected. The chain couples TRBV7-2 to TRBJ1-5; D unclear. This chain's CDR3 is CASSLSGNQPQHF. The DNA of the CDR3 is TGTGCCAGCAGCCTCAGTGGCAATCAGCCCCAGCATTTT.